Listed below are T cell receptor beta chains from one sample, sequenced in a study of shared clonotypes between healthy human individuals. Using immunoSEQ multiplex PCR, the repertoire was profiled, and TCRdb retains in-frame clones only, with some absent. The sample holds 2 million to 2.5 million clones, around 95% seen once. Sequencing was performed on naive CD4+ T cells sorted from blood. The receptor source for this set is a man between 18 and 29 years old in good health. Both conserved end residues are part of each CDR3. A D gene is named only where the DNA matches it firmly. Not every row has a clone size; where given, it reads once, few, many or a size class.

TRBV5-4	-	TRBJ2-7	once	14	TGTGCCAGCAGCGAAGACAGCGGTCCGTACGAGCAGTACTTC	CASSEDSGPYEQYF
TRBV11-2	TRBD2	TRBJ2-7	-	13	TGTGCCAGCAGCCCCCGTCCCGGCGGGAGGGTCCCTTTC	CASSPRPGGRVPF
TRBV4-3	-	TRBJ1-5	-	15	TGCGCCAGCAGCCAAGATTCGACAGGTAATCAGCCCCAGCATTTT	CASSQDSTGNQPQHF
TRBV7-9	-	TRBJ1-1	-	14	TGTGCCAGCAGAGGGGGGTCAGGGAACACTGAAGCTTTCTTT	CASRGGSGNTEAFF
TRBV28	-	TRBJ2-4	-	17	TGTGCCAGCAGTAAGGACAGCGGAACTTTAGCCAAAAACATTCAGTACTTC	CASSKDSGTLAKNIQYF
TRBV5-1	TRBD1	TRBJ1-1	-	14	TGCGCCAGCAGCTTCGGACAGGGGGCCGTTGAAGCTTTCTTT	CASSFGQGAVEAFF
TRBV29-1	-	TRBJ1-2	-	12	TGCAGCGTTGAAAGAAACAGCTATGGCTACACCTTC	CSVERNSYGYTF
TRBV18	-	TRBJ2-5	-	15	TGTGCCAGCTCACCGTCGTTTCGCGCCCTTGAGACCCAGTACTTC	CASSPSFRALETQYF
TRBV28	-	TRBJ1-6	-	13	TGTGCCAGCAGAGAGGACAGTAATTCGCCCCTCCACTTT	CASREDSNSPLHF
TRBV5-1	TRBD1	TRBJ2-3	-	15	TGCGCCAGCAGCTTAGGGACAGTTGTGGTAGATACGCAGTATTTT	CASSLGTVVVDTQYF
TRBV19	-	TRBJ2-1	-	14	TGTGCCAGTAGGGGTTCACAGGGTGGAAATGAGCAGTTCTTC	CASRGSQGGNEQFF
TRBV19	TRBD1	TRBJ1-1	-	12	TGTGCCAGTAGCGACAGGGTCACTGAAGCTTTCTTT	CASSDRVTEAFF
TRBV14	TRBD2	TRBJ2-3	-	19	TGTGCCAGCAGCCAAGAAGGGTCCGAGCGGGGAGGGAGCACAGATACGCAGTATTTT	CASSQEGSERGGSTDTQYF
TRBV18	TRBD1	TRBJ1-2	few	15	TGTGCCAGCTCACCAGGGGACAGGTTCGTCTATGGCTACACCTTC	CASSPGDRFVYGYTF
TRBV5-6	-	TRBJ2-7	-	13	TGTGCCAGCAGCTTGTGGGTTTCCTACGAGCAGTACTTC	CASSLWVSYEQYF
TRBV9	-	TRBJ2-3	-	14	TGTGCCAGCACACCGGGGGGCCGGACAGATACGCAGTATTTT	CASTPGGRTDTQYF
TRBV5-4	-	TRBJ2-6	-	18	TGTGCCAGCAGCTTGCTCGGCAGGAGCCTCTCTGGGGCCAACGTCCTGACTTTC	CASSLLGRSLSGANVLTF
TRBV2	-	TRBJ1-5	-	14	TGTGCCAGCAGTGAAACCTATAGCAATCAGCCCCAGCATTTT	CASSETYSNQPQHF
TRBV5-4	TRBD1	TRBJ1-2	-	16	TGTGCCAGCAGGGAATACCCCCGGGGACAGGCTGAAGGCTACACCTTC	CASREYPRGQAEGYTF
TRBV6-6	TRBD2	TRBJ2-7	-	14	TGTGCCAGCAGTTACGGGAGCGGGGGCTACGAGCAGTACTTC	CASSYGSGGYEQYF
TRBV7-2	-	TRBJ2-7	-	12	TGTGCCAGCAGTTTGGGGAGTTACGAGCAGTACTTC	CASSLGSYEQYF
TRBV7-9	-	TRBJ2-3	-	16	TGTGCCAGCAGCCTCGTCGAGGGAGCGAGGACAGATACGCAGTATTTT	CASSLVEGARTDTQYF
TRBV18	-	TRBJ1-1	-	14	TGTGCCAGCTCACCACAGACGGTGAACACTGAAGCTTTCTTT	CASSPQTVNTEAFF
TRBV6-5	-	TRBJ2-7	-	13	TGTGCCAGCCAGGCGGGGACGTCTTACGAGCAGTACTTC	CASQAGTSYEQYF
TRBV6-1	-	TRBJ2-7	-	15	TGTGCCAGCAGTCCGGACACCCTCAAGACCTACGAGCAGTACTTC	CASSPDTLKTYEQYF
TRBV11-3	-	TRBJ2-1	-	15	TGTGCCAGCAGCTCCCCCTCGAGCTCCTACAATGAGCAGTTCTTC	CASSSPSSSYNEQFF
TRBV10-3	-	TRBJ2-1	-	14	TGTGCCATCAGTGAAAACTATCGCAACAATGAGCAGTTCTTC	CAISENYRNNEQFF
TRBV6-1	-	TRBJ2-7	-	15	TGTGCCAGCAGTGAATTCTCCCAGGGACCCTACGAGCAGTACTTC	CASSEFSQGPYEQYF
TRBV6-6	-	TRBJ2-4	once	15	TGTGCCAGCAGTTACCCGCAAAGCCTAGAGGGCATTCAGTACTTC	CASSYPQSLEGIQYF
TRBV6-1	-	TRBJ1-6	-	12	TGTGCCAGCGGGTGGGTCGACTCACCCCTCCACTTT	CASGWVDSPLHF
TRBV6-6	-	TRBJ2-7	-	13	TGTGCCAGCAGTTTAGGACAGACCTACGAGCAGTACTTC	CASSLGQTYEQYF
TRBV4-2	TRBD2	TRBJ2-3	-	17	TGTGCCAGCAGCCAAGATGACGGGGGGGTACTCACAGATACGCAGTATTTT	CASSQDDGGVLTDTQYF
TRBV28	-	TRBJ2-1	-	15	TGTGCCAGCAGTTTGATCCGGGGAAATGATAATGAGCAGTTCTTC	CASSLIRGNDNEQFF
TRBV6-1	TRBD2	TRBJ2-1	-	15	TGTGCCAGCAGTGATTTCCTAGCGGGAAACAATGAGCAGTTCTTC	CASSDFLAGNNEQFF
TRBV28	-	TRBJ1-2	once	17	TGTGCCAGCAGTACCCAGGTGGGAGGTGCCGCCCCTTATGGCTACACCTTC	CASSTQVGGAAPYGYTF
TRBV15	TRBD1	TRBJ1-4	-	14	TGTGCCACCAGCAGGACAGGGGGAGGTGAAAAACTGTTTTTT	CATSRTGGGEKLFF
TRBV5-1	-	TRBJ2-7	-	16	TGCGCCAGCAGCTCCCTGGCCCAGACACAACCCTACGAGCAGTACTTC	CASSSLAQTQPYEQYF